A selection of T cell receptor beta chains follows, all from one sample in a study of vaccination and CD4 T cells after COVID-19. These receptors are not linked to any known antigen. MiXCR, run by TCRdb on the PCR reads, gives a single entry per CDR3 protein. The repertoire holds 3,500 to 4,500 distinct CDR3 sequences, with under 25% as singletons. The sample comprised CD4+ T cells from blood, cultured in vitro. The receptors derive from a human donor in good health. CDR3s include the opening cysteine and the closing phenylalanine or tryptophan. A D gene is named only where the DNA matches it firmly. Clone size is given for some rows only: seen once, a few or many times, or a class if the clone is expanded.

size | length | D | J | V | CDR3 | DNA
- | 13 | - | TRBJ1-2 | TRBV6-1 | CASSTRTMSGYTF | TGTGCCAGCAGTACGCGGACAATGTCAGGCTACACCTTC
few | 17 | TRBD2 | TRBJ2-5 | TRBV28 | CASSPGTSGKSGETQYF | TGTGCCAGCAGCCCCGGGACTAGCGGGAAGAGCGGGGAGACCCAGTACTTC
few | 14 | TRBD1 | TRBJ1-5 | TRBV19 | CASRDDRGWQPQHF | TGTGCCAGTAGGGATGACAGGGGGTGGCAGCCCCAGCATTTT
- | 16 | - | TRBJ1-6 | TRBV5-1 | CASSPGADRGNSPLHF | TGCGCCAGCAGCCCGGGGGCGGATAGGGGGAATTCACCCCTCCACTTT
few | 15 | - | TRBJ1-3 | TRBV27 | CASARTGSSGNTIYF | TGTGCCAGCGCCAGAACAGGTAGCTCTGGAAACACCATATATTTT
few | 17 | - | TRBJ2-6 | TRBV15 | CATSPPGSLSGANVLTF | TGTGCCACCAGCCCACCGGGCAGCCTCTCTGGGGCCAACGTCCTGACTTTC
- | 18 | TRBD2 | TRBJ2-1 | TRBV6-2/TRBV6-3 | CASSYPAPGGRKYNEQFF | TGTGCCAGCAGTTATCCCGCCCCCGGCGGGAGGAAATACAATGAGCAGTTCTTC
few | 11 | - | TRBJ1-2 | TRBV9 | CASGSNYGYTF | TGTGCCAGCGGCTCTAACTATGGCTACACCTTC
- | 16 | TRBD2 | TRBJ2-3 | TRBV29-1 | CSVGGPGGGRGDTQYF | TGCAGCGTTGGTGGCCCGGGCGGGGGGCGGGGAGATACGCAGTATTTT
few | 14 | - | TRBJ2-7 | TRBV20-1 | CSARSEWGSYEQYF | TGCAGTGCTAGATCGGAGTGGGGGTCCTACGAGCAGTACTTC
few | 17 | TRBD2 | TRBJ2-3 | TRBV11-2 | CASSSTRGREGPDTQYF | TGTGCCAGCAGCTCCACCCGGGGGCGGGAGGGCCCAGATACGCAGTATTTT
- | 12 | - | TRBJ1-3 | TRBV12-3/TRBV12-4 | CASSLSGNTIYF | TGTGCCAGCAGTTTATCGGGGAACACCATATATTTT
- | 17 | - | TRBJ1-4 | TRBV7-9 | CASSLVRVLTTNEKLFF | TGTGCCAGCAGCTTAGTACGGGTCTTGACAACTAATGAAAAACTGTTTTTT
- | 13 | - | TRBJ1-6 | TRBV9 | CASSVAIWSPLHF | TGTGCCAGCAGCGTAGCGATTTGGTCACCCCTCCACTTT
- | 14 | - | TRBJ2-1 | TRBV20-1 | CSAHGPSSYNEQFF | TGCAGTGCTCACGGGCCCAGCTCCTACAATGAGCAGTTCTTC
- | 14 | TRBD1 | TRBJ1-4 | TRBV28 | CASNPPGGDEKLFF | TGTGCCAGCAATCCTCCAGGGGGTGATGAAAAACTGTTTTTT
few | 14 | - | TRBJ2-5 | TRBV28 | CASSAPGHQETQYF | TGTGCCAGCAGCGCCCCGGGGCACCAAGAGACCCAGTACTTC
few | 17 | - | TRBJ2-6 | TRBV6-5 | CASSYLPGTAGANVLTF | TGTGCCAGCAGTTACCTCCCAGGGACCGCCGGGGCCAACGTCCTGACTTTC
- | 15 | - | TRBJ2-5 | TRBV7-9 | CASSIVGQNQETQYF | TGTGCCAGCAGCATCGTCGGACAGAATCAAGAGACCCAGTACTTC
few | 14 | TRBD1 | TRBJ2-7 | TRBV7-9 | CASSLDRGMHEQYF | TGTGCCAGCAGCTTGGACAGGGGAATGCACGAGCAGTACTTC
- | 18 | TRBD1 | TRBJ2-6 | TRBV10-3 | CAISSRTGHDSGANVLTF | TGTGCCATCAGTTCACGGACAGGGCACGACTCTGGGGCCAACGTCCTGACTTTC
- | 15 | TRBD2 | TRBJ2-7 | TRBV5-4 | CASSKGTSRDYEQYF | TGTGCCAGCAGCAAAGGGACTAGCCGAGACTACGAGCAGTACTTC
few | 14 | TRBD1 | TRBJ2-7 | TRBV7-2 | CASSLQGASYEQYF | TGTGCCAGCAGCTTACAGGGGGCCTCCTACGAGCAGTACTTC
few | 15 | - | TRBJ1-1 | TRBV6-1 | CASTRNTEMNTEAFF | TGTGCCAGCACCCGTAATACAGAGATGAACACTGAAGCTTTCTTT
- | 15 | TRBD1 | TRBJ2-7 | TRBV18 | CASSSGTGLSYEQYF | TGTGCCAGCTCCTCCGGGACAGGCCTTTCCTACGAGCAGTACTTC
few | 18 | TRBD2 | TRBJ2-1 | TRBV10-3 | CAISESVAGGSSYNEQFF | TGTGCCATCAGTGAGTCAGTAGCGGGGGGGAGCTCCTACAATGAGCAGTTCTTC
- | 15 | - | TRBJ2-6 | TRBV5-1 | CASSLIPSGANVLTF | TGCGCCAGCAGCTTGATTCCCTCTGGGGCCAACGTCCTGACTTTC
- | 15 | - | TRBJ1-6 | TRBV25-1 | CASSGLVGRDSPLHF | TGTGCCAGCAGTGGTCTTGTAGGAAGGGATTCACCCCTCCACTTT
few | 14 | - | TRBJ2-7 | TRBV6-1 | CASSRTGSGYEQYF | TGTGCCAGCAGCCGTACAGGGTCGGGTTACGAGCAGTACTTC
few | 15 | - | TRBJ2-2 | TRBV20-1 | CSARGAPGVTGELFF | TGCAGTGCCAGAGGGGCCCCCGGGGTCACCGGGGAGCTGTTTTTT
medium-sized | 14 | - | TRBJ1-6 | TRBV20-1 | CSASVGANNSPLHF | TGCAGTGCTAGTGTAGGGGCCAATAATTCACCCCTCCACTTT
few | 16 | - | TRBJ2-2 | TRBV28 | CASSLSTGTLTGELFF | TGTGCCAGCAGTTTATCCACCGGGACACTCACCGGGGAGCTGTTTTTT
few | 14 | TRBD1 | TRBJ2-5 | TRBV5-1 | CASSLQGAGETQYF | TGCGCCAGCAGCTTACAGGGGGCGGGGGAGACCCAGTACTTC
- | 14 | TRBD2 | TRBJ2-2 | TRBV2 | CASTGTTFGGELFF | TGTGCCAGCACCGGGACTACTTTTGGCGGGGAGCTGTTTTTT
medium-sized | 15 | - | TRBJ2-7 | TRBV11-2 | CASSPRSRRTYEQYF | TGTGCCAGCAGCCCAAGGTCCAGGAGGACCTACGAGCAGTACTTC
few | 13 | TRBD1 | TRBJ1-2 | TRBV7-2 | CASRQGTGDGYTF | TGTGCCAGCAGACAAGGGACAGGGGATGGCTACACCTTC
medium-sized | 15 | - | TRBJ1-2 | TRBV6-1 | CASSEVGTADYGYTF | TGTGCCAGCAGTGAAGTGGGCACCGCAGACTATGGCTACACCTTC